This T cell receptor (beta chain) appears in the sequencing data of a study of beta chain features in type 1 diabetes listed by TCRdb under 2018. Looking at the study overall: Mean age, gender distribution, total cell number and subset yield were not different between patients and healthy donors. A total of under 140,000,000 sorted cells were examined across all samples, and the number of cells per subset was strongly correlated with RNA yield. The study compared TCRB repertoires of sorted circulating CD4+ T cell subsets between recently diagnosed type 1 diabetes patients and matched healthy donors. Regulatory and stem cell-like memory subsets were obtained from only 8 patients and about eight healthy donors, while naive and central memory subsets were obtained from all 30 or so donors. What the work shows at the level of the full study, not this receptor alone: In all four CD4+ subsets, TCRB CDR3 length was moderately but significantly shorter in type 1 diabetes patients. Shorter templates might be favored by PCR, yet because patient and control samples were amplified and corrected together, any such skew would affect both groups equally. At VDJ recombination sites, patients with type 1 diabetes made fewer insertions and deleted more nucleotides, a pattern implying thymic rearrangement abnormalities. Sequencing cDNA rather than genomic DNA could over-represent highly expressing activated cells, although activation and CD3 levels did not differ between groups. Because the HLA sub-analyses included only small numbers of individuals, any influence of HLA type on TCRB rearrangement was left unresolved. Naive, central memory and regulatory TCRB repertoires appeared to be more similar among patients than among healthy donors.

This clone came up once. The antigen this receptor binds is unknown. Per-base quality was not reported, and no clone a single base away is much larger than it. All of the isolated RNA was reverse transcribed with the High Capacity cDNA Reverse Transcription Kit, so expressed TCRB transcripts were sequenced. Stem cell-like memory T cell samples underwent survey-depth immunoSEQ sequencing, averaging approximately 1 million total reads per sample. Sorted cells were lysed in RLT buffer and RNA was extracted with DNase-treated RNeasy Micro or Mini kits, depending on cell number. Each cell subset was processed on its own to prevent cross-contamination, while patient and healthy donor samples were processed together. Using the immunoSEQ multiplex PCR, TCRB sequences were amplified from cDNA into 87-bp fragments spanning the CDR3 region. The amplicons were sequenced using the Illumina HiSeq platform. Processing in the source paper ran as follows. PCR bias was computationally corrected using synthetic template baselines, reads within Hamming distance 2 were collapsed, and singletons that could not be merged were discarded. By aligning reads against IMGT, V, D and J genes, CDR3 length, and insertions or deletions at six rearrangement sites were assigned. Within each subset, clonotype counts were normalized to sorted cell number, and only after that were true diversity and Gini coefficients computed with the tcR R package. The overlap coefficient, calculated on TCRB nucleotide sequences, was used to quantify repertoire sharing. Sourced from immuneACCESS, this table was stored by TCRdb with only in-frame sequences that have V and J called. A share of the clones is absent; for the studies checked, an unresolved V gene accounts for under half, and the remainder has no known explanation. The V and J calls and clone size come from that table; D and trimming were worked out from the DNA. This sample lists about 25,000 clones; under 70% were detected once. In total, the top ten clones hold 0.9% to 1.4% of the sample.

V loses 0 bases, J loses 3 bases, and the germline ends lie 14 bases apart. As encoded in the germline V gene, CDR1 is LGHNA while CDR2 is YSLEER. From the cysteine through the phenylalanine, the CDR3 covers 16 amino acids. Only the CDR3 DNA is retained, 48 bases long and in frame from the first base. From each donor, a single peripheral blood sample of approximately 0.11 L on average was drawn into heparinised tubes. Naive, central memory, regulatory and stem cell-like memory CD4+ T cells were sorted on a BD FACSAria II using a panel including CD45RO, CCR7, CD25, CD127, CD95 and CD27. All sorted populations exceeded 95% purity. PBMCs were isolated immediately by Lymphoprep density gradient centrifugation and stained directly without culture. Samples were stained and sorted in pairs, with one healthy donor and one patient per experiment, so that batch effects were minimized.

This TCR derives from a middle-aged woman with type 1 diabetes. Source material: stem cell memory CD4+ T cells from blood. The sample's cell subset or site, from its label and the paper: stem cell-like memory CD4+ T cells. The V gene is TRBV4-3 and the J gene is TRBJ1-2; the D gene is unclear. The nucleotides are TGCGCCAGCAGCCAAGATTTTGGGAGAACCTACTATGGCTACACCTTC. Its product reads: CASSQDFGRTYYGYTF.